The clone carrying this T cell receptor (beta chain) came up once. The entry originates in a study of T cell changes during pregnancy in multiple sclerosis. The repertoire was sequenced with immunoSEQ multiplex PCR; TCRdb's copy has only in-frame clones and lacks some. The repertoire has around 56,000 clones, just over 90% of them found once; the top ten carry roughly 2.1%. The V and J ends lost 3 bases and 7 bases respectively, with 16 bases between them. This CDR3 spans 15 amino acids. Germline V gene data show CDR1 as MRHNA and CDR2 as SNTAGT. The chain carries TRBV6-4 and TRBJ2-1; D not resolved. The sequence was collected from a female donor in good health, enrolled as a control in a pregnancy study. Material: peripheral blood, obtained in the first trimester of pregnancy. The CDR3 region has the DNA TGTGCCAGCAGTGAGGTCCCCAACTCCGTTAATGAGCAGTTCTTC. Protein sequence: CASSEVPNSVNEQFF.